This T cell receptor (beta chain) was recovered during a study of Graves' ophthalmopathy and Graves' hyperthyroidism. The study, taken as a whole, reports: Ophthalmopathy versus stable hyperthyroidism: 13-signature model gave just under 90% sensitivity, 81.08% specificity.

A word on this clonotype: Its antigen is currently unknown.

Lactation, pregnancy, uncontrolled infections and other autoimmune diseases were all grounds for excluding patients. Serum thyroxine and TRAb, along with clinical symptoms, thyroid ultrasound and orbital computed tomography, were what diagnosis relied on. Investigators amplified TCR beta CDR3 regions from RNA transcripts. The library came from an HTBI-primed first-round RT-PCR and a second-round multiplex PCR. TCRdb ran MiXCR on the multiplex PCR reads and lists one entry per CDR3 protein. The table records 650,000 to 900,000 distinct CDR3 sequences, roughly two fifths of them present only once. The CDR3 length is 15 residues. Looked up from germline, CDR1 is SGHRS and CDR2 is YFSETQ. V was clipped by 0 bases and J by 1 base; unmatched bases: 3.

The sequencing sample was made of peripheral blood. The receptor was derived from an adult man with Graves' ophthalmopathy. This rearrangement joins TRBV5-1 to TRBJ2-7, with 8 bases lining up with TRBD2. This CDR3 reads CASSLVLAESYEQYF. CDR3 sequence (DNA): TGCGCCAGCAGCTTGGTACTAGCGGAATCCTACGAGCAGTACTTC.